These 21 T cell receptor beta chains came from one sample sequenced in a study of beta chain features in type 1 diabetes. What was sequenced were expressed TCRB transcripts, since all of the isolated RNA had been reverse transcribed. Only in-frame clones appear in the TCRdb table, and some are missing; sequencing was by immunoSEQ multiplex PCR. The table includes about 340,000 clones, approximately 8% detected once. Specimen: central memory CD4+ T cells from blood. The source of these receptors is a woman under 30 in good health.

The sample holds a few counts of this clone. The chain uses TRBV6-1 and TRBJ2-5; 10 nucleotides match TRBD1. Trimming at V came to 7 bases and at J to 1 base, leaving 6 bases not matched to a gene. The CDR3 contains 15 residues. CDR1 MNHNS and CDR2 SASEGT come from the germline V gene. CDR3 amino acids: CASTKDRGGQETQYF. The CDR3 bases are TGTGCCAGCACCAAGGACAGGGGGGGCCAAGAGACCCAGTACTTC.

The chain joins TRBV19 to TRBJ2-2; weak D call: TRBD2 (6 bases). The CDR3 runs 14 residues. From germline, CDR1 is LNHDA and CDR2 SQIVND (reference sequence). V was shortened by 6 bases and J by 4 bases, with 12 bases between the two germline ends. CDR3 coding DNA: TGTGCCAGTAGGACGGGAGTTACCACCGGGGAGCTGTTTTTT. It is translated as CASRTGVTTGELFF. Full variable domain (rest looked up from reference TRBV19 and TRBJ2-2): DGGITQSPKYLFRKEGQNVTLSCEQNLNHDAMYWYRQDPGQGLRLIYYSQIVNDFQKGDIAEGYSVSREKKESFPLTVTSAQKNPTAFYLCASRTGVTTGELFFGEGSRLTVL.

This clone was counted once. The same CDR3 also results from other DNA sequences found in this sample. The V and J genes are TRBV5-1 and TRBJ2-5, with TRBD1 identical over 10 bases. The CDR3 length is 15 residues. Germline CDR1 and CDR2: SGHRS and YFSETQ. V was pared by 4 bases and J by 1 base, with 4 bases of the junction left unmatched. The CDR3 loop is CASSLTGGPQETQYF. The CDR3 DNA follows: TGCGCCAGCAGCCTGACAGGGGGCCCCCAAGAGACCCAGTACTTC.

The table lists this clone with a few counts. V usage is TRBV7-3 and J usage is TRBJ2-1, with D unresolved. Germline V lookup: CDR1 SGHTA, CDR2 FQGTGA. This CDR3 is built from 12 residues. Trimming stripped 2 bases from V and 9 bases from J, with 8 bases between. The CDR3 protein is CASSLVKSEQFF. The CDR3 nucleotides are TGTGCCAGCAGCTTAGTGAAGAGTGAGCAGTTCTTC.

The table lists this clone with many counts. The genes are TRBV10-3 and TRBJ2-5; 9 bases agree with TRBD1. J gave up 5 bases and V 7 bases, and 5 bases lay outside the gene matches. The CDR3 loop spans 13 amino acids. CDR1 ENHRY and CDR2 SYGVKD come from the germline V gene. The CDR3 loop is CAIMGQGTETQYF. The CDR3 coding sequence is TGTGCCATCATGGGACAGGGTACGGAGACCCAGTACTTC.

A few counts support this clone. V usage is TRBV18 and J usage is TRBJ2-3; 8 nucleotides match TRBD2. In germline, CDR1 is KGHSH, CDR2 LQKENI. With V trimmed by 5 bases and J by 4 bases, 8 bases remained unmatched. The CDR3 runs to 15 residues. The CDR3 sequence: CASSSREGGADTQYF. For the CDR3, the DNA is TGTGCCAGCTCATCTCGGGAGGGTGGCGCAGATACGCAGTATTTT.

This clone was found a few times. CDR3: CASTPGGGGRTVPQYF. Written as DNA, the CDR3 is TGTGCCAGCACTCCCGGGGGTGGCGGGAGGACGGTTCCCCAGTACTTC. This chain uses TRBV28 with TRBJ2-5; 8 bases are shared with TRBD2. The junction had 19 bases not matched to a gene; V was cut back by 7 bases and J by 9 bases. The CDR3 spans 16 residues. The germline V gene encodes CDR1 MDHEN and CDR2 SYDVKM. The full variable domain, its missing parts supplied by reference TRBV28 and TRBJ2-5, is DVKVTQSSRYLVKRTGEKVFLECVQDMDHENMFWYRQDPGLGLRLIYFSYDVKMKEKGDIPEGYSVSREKKERFSLILESASTNQTSMYLCASTPGGGGRTVPQYFGPGTRLLVL.

V and J are TRBV11-3 and TRBJ2-7; maybe TRBD2 (6 bases). Germline V gene data show CDR1 as SGHNT and CDR2 as YENEEA. The CDR3 loop spans 13 amino acids. V gave up 4 bases and J gave up 6 bases, with 13 bases separating them. CDR3 loop: CASSWAGRTEQYF. CDR3 nucleotides: TGTGCCAGCAGCTGGGCGGGACGGACCGAGCAGTACTTC.

This clone was counted between two and nine times. The chain combines TRBV6-5 with TRBJ2-4; 9 nucleotides align to TRBD1. The CDR3 contains 14 residues. The V segment lost 7 bases and the J segment 0 bases; nucleotides outside the gene matches: 1. Per the germline V gene, CDR1 is MNHEY and CDR2 is SVGAGI. The CDR3 nucleotides read TGTGCCAGCAAGGGACAGGGAGCCAAAAACATTCAGTACTTC. It codes for CASKGQGAKNIQYF.

V and J are TRBV18 and TRBJ2-7, with D perhaps given as TRBD1 or TRBD2 (5 bases each). This CDR3 contains 14 residues. Trimming cost V 2 bases and J 7 bases, with 15 bases left between them. Germline CDR1 is KGHSH and CDR2 is LQKENI. CDR3 in DNA: TGTGCCAGCTCACCAGGGGGAGCATCGCGGGAGCAGTACTTC. This encodes CASSPGGASREQYF.

This clone was seen only a few times. The genes are TRBV27 and TRBJ2-6; 7 nucleotides line up with TRBD2. The CDR3 runs to 17 residues. The junction had 6 bases not matched to a gene; V was cut back by 4 bases and J by 0 bases. In germline, CDR1 is MNHEY, CDR2 SMNVEV (reference sequence). The DNA of the CDR3 is TGTGCCAGCAGTTCGTCCGGGACTATCTCTGGGGCCAACGTCCTGACTTTC. Translation gives CASSSSGTISGANVLTF.

The rearrangement uses TRBV28 and TRBJ1-2; no reliable D call. The V gene lost 2 bases and the J gene lost 4 bases, with 2 bases spanning the gap. Germline V gene data show CDR1 as MDHEN and CDR2 as SYDVKM. CDR3 size: 11 residues. The CDR3 nucleotides are TGTGCCAGCAGTTTACGCTATGGCTACACCTTC. Translating gives CASSLRYGYTF.

The chain recombines TRBV5-1 with TRBJ1-5; D not certain. Germline V gene lookup returns CDR1 SGHRS and CDR2 YFSETQ. With 4 bases removed from V and 4 bases from J, the gap between germline ends came to 15 bases. The CDR3 sequence is 15 residues long. In DNA, the CDR3 is TGCGCCAGCAGCCCCGGACCACCGGTAAATCAGCCCCAGCATTTT. It translates to CASSPGPPVNQPQHF.

The sample holds a few counts of this clone. The chain employs TRBV4-3 and TRBJ2-1; maybe TRBD2 (7 bases). The CDR3 spans 17 residues. Trimming stripped 0 bases from V and 4 bases from J, with 16 bases between. Germline CDR1 is LGHNA and CDR2 is YSLEER. The CDR3 protein is CASSQDGGLAVYNEQFF. DNA for the CDR3: TGCGCCAGCAGCCAAGACGGGGGCCTAGCGGTTTACAATGAGCAGTTCTTC.

This clone has just a few counts. V usage is TRBV28 and J usage is TRBJ2-2; tentatively, D is TRBD1 (5 bases). Looked up from germline, CDR1 is MDHEN and CDR2 is SYDVKM. The CDR3 is made up of 16 amino acids. V gave up 8 bases and J gave up 4 bases, with 20 bases separating them. CDR3 DNA: TGTGCCAGCCGCACCCAGGGATATAGGGTCACCGGGGAGCTGTTTTTT. Protein sequence: CASRTQGYRVTGELFF.

This clone turned up a few times. The chain is built from TRBV29-1 and TRBJ1-3, with D tentatively TRBD1 (5 bases). The CDR3 loop spans 11 amino acids. Trimming took off 7 bases at V and 9 bases at J, with 13 bases between the two ends. Germline CDR1 and CDR2: SQVTM and ANQGSEA. CDR3: CSATDAGTIYF. The CDR3, as DNA: TGCAGCGCGACAGATGCCGGCACCATATATTTT.

V usage is TRBV7-9 and J usage is TRBJ2-1, with D possibly being TRBD2 (6 bases). The CDR3 has 14 residues. The V and J ends lost 5 bases and 9 bases respectively, with 17 bases between them. In germline, CDR1 is SEHNR, CDR2 FQNEAQ (reference sequence). Written as DNA, the CDR3 is TGTGCCAGCAGCGTGGTGTGGAGGGCGGGTGAGCAGTTCTTC. Amino acid sequence: CASSVVWRAGEQFF. Full variable domain (rest looked up from reference TRBV7-9 and TRBJ2-1): DTGVSQNPRHKITKRGQNVTFRCDPISEHNRLYWYRQTLGQGPEFLTYFQNEAQLEKSRLLSDRFSAERPKGSFSTLEIQRTEQGDSAMYLCASSVVWRAGEQFFGPGTRLTVL.

This rearrangement joins TRBV29-1 to TRBJ1-2; 8 bases are shared with TRBD1. Trimming at V came to 6 bases and at J to 3 bases, leaving 6 bases not matched to a gene. Looked up from germline, CDR1 is SQVTM and CDR2 is ANQGSEA. This CDR3 spans 13 amino acids. This chain's CDR3 is CSVVDRADYGYTF. Written as DNA, the CDR3 is TGCAGCGTCGTGGACAGGGCCGACTATGGCTACACCTTC.

This clone was detected a few times. The rearrangement uses TRBV7-3 and TRBJ2-7, with D perhaps assigned TRBD1 or TRBD2 (5 bases each). Deletions cut 5 bases from V and 0 bases from J, with 14 bases between. Germline-derived CDR1 and CDR2 are SGHTA and FQGTGA. The CDR3 has 15 amino acids. The CDR3 reads CASSRDPRPSYEQYF. In nucleotides, the CDR3 is TGTGCCAGCAGCAGGGACCCCCGGCCCTCCTACGAGCAGTACTTC.

The CDR3 sequence is CASSLAIGSGVDTQYF. The DNA of the CDR3 is TGCGCCAGCAGCTTGGCCATTGGGAGCGGGGTAGATACGCAGTATTTT. This chain joins TRBV5-1 and TRBJ2-3, with 7 bases that match TRBD2. Germline trimming cut 0 bases from V and 5 bases from J; bases unmatched to any gene: 9. CDR1 is SGHRS and CDR2 is YFSETQ in the germline V gene. The CDR3 is 16 amino acids.

J is TRBJ1-4 and V is TRBV28; tentatively, D is TRBD1 (5 bases). The CDR3 spans 15 residues. Germline lookup yields CDR1 MDHEN and CDR2 SYDVKM. Trimming stripped 6 bases from V and 2 bases from J, with 13 bases between. DNA for the CDR3: TGTGCCAGCAGGCCGGCCGGGACTACTAATGAAAAACTGTTTTTT. Translating it yields CASRPAGTTNEKLFF.